This T cell receptor (beta chain) was captured by sequencing in a study of human T cells and chemical hapten exposure. Study-level points and caveats: DPC sensitization left the count of TCRs above 1 in 1000 unchanged.

TCRdb re-called the RACE reads through MiXCR, storing one row per CDR3 protein. There are some 190,000 distinct CDR3 sequences in the sample; approximately 20% occur only once, and approximately 6.7% lies in the top ten. For this clonotype: Its matching antigen is unknown.

This sample's time point: patch test 1, 2 weeks after DPC sensitization. Treatment denoted: therapeutic diphenylcyclopropenone sensitization with weekly scalp DPC. Blood, whole and unfractionated, served as the source for total RNA extraction. This CDR3 comprises 17 residues. V was clipped by 6 bases and J by 7 bases; unmatched bases: 18. From germline, CDR1 is DFQATT and CDR2 SNEGSKA (reference sequence). This chain uses TRBV20-1 with TRBJ1-2; 12 bases are shared with TRBD1. The material was whole blood, obtained in connection with sensitization to the hapten diphenylcyclopropenone (DPC). This clonotype was obtained from a woman aged 50 to 65 with alopecia areata. Some clones in this sample may be carry-over from other donors' samples. The CDR3 DNA reads as TGCAGTGCCACCGGGACAGGGGGCAGGGGGTTGTTTGGTGGCTACACCTTC. Protein sequence: CSATGTGGRGLFGGYTF.